These 15 T cell receptor beta chains originate from one sample sequenced in a study of breast tumors, draining lymph nodes, adjacent tissues. Each CDR3 protein is one row after TCRdb ran MiXCR on the multiplex PCR reads. The profile covers approximately 210,000 distinct CDR3 sequences, with about 30% appearing a single time and just over 1.4% taken by the ten largest. The lymph nodes were axillary draining lymph nodes from breast cancer patients. The sample consisted of axillary lymph node tissue. These receptors all stem from a female donor with breast cancer. Some clones in this sample may be carry-over from other donors' samples.

The CDR3 DNA reads as TGTGCCAGCTCACCGAACAAGGGGCAGGGGGAGACCCAGTACTTC. Protein product: CASSPNKGQGETQYF. J is TRBJ2-5 and V is TRBV18; D might be TRBD1 (6 bases). Germline V gene sequence: CDR1 KGHSH, CDR2 LQKENI. This CDR3 region has 15 residues. V dropped 3 bases and J dropped 5 bases, with 16 bases sitting between them.

The chain employs TRBV20-1 and TRBJ2-3, with 9 bases aligning to TRBD1. Per the germline V gene, CDR1 is DFQATT and CDR2 is SNEGSKA (reference sequence). CDR3 size: 17 residues. V trimming: 4 bases; J trimming: 4 bases; junction bases outside the gene matches: 15. CDR3 DNA sequence: TGCAGTGCTATGGGGGGGACAGGGAGCCTACGAGCAGATACGCAGTATTTT. Residues: CSAMGGTGSLRADTQYF.

This clonotype was seen repeatedly, ten times or more. This chain uses TRBV7-2 with TRBJ2-4, with 7 bases identical to TRBD2. CDR3 length: 15 residues. CDR1 is SGHTA and CDR2 is FQGNSA in the germline V gene. The V segment lost 1 base and the J segment 3 bases; nucleotides outside the gene matches: 3. DNA of the CDR3: TGTGCCAGCAGCTTAGGCGCGGGGGTCAAAAACATTCAGTACTTC. This codes for CASSLGAGVKNIQYF.

This clonotype was recorded at least ten times. V is TRBV20-1 and J is TRBJ2-3, with D tentatively TRBD1 (6 bases). The CDR3 is 13 residues long. Germline V gene data show CDR1 as DFQATT and CDR2 as SNEGSKA (reference sequence). V lost 6 bases and J lost 0, with 10 bases in between. The CDR3 protein is CSAEGDSTDTQYF. The CDR3 bases are TGCAGTGCCGAGGGGGATAGCACAGATACGCAGTATTTT.

Worth noting for this clonotype: A read error may account for a junction end that differs from germline. V is TRBV7-6 and J is TRBJ2-5; D unclear. CDR3 length: 11 residues. Germline lookup yields CDR1 SGHVS and CDR2 FNYEAQ. CDR3 amino acids: CASILGEAQYF. DNA for the CDR3: TGTGCCAGCATCTTAGGTGAGGCCCAGTACTTC.

This rearrangement joins TRBV6-1 to TRBJ2-7; TRBD2 aligns across 9 bases. Germline V gene lookup returns CDR1 MNHNS and CDR2 SASEGT. V was clipped by 6 bases and J by 5 bases; unmatched bases: 11. The CDR3 consists of 15 residues. CDR3 region: CASRRREGTWNEQYF. The CDR3 nucleotides are TGTGCCAGCAGACGGCGGGAGGGAACGTGGAACGAGCAGTACTTC.

The V and J genes are TRBV4-1 and TRBJ2-1, with 10 bases matching TRBD2. Unmatched junction bases numbered 6, after V lost 3 bases and J lost 4 bases. Looked up from germline, CDR1 is MGHRA and CDR2 is YSYEKL. This CDR3 has 16 residues. The CDR3 sequence is CASSHPGLALYNEQFF. The CDR3 DNA follows: TGCGCCAGCAGCCACCCGGGACTAGCGCTTTACAATGAGCAGTTCTTC.

This clonotype was seen ten or more times. This rearrangement joins TRBV5-5 to TRBJ2-1; 10 bases are a match to TRBD2. After removal of 5 bases from V and 4 bases from J, the junction contained 12 bases not matched to a gene. This CDR3 has 17 residues. CDR1 and CDR2 from the germline V gene are SGHKS and YYEKEE (reference sequence). CDR3 bases: TGTGCCAGCAGTTATGTTCCGGGACTAGCGTATTACAATGAGCAGTTCTTC. Translated, it gives CASSYVPGLAYYNEQFF.

This clonotype came up many times. The chain recombines TRBV20-1 with TRBJ1-4; 8 nucleotides line up with TRBD1. There are 15 residues in the CDR3. V was clipped by 2 bases and J by 7 bases; unmatched bases: 9. Germline loops: CDR1 DFQATT, CDR2 SNEGSKA (reference sequence). In DNA form, the CDR3 reads TGCAGTGCTAGACGATCCGGGACAGGAGGTGAAAAACTGTTTTTT. It yields the protein CSARRSGTGGEKLFF.

Note on this clonotype: A much larger clone lies a single base off, so this may be a read error. This chain connects TRBV6-6 to TRBJ2-1; 7 nucleotides align to TRBD2. The J segment lost 0 bases and the V segment lost 2 bases, leaving 7 bases of the junction unmatched. This CDR3 has 17 amino acids. In germline, CDR1 is MNHNY, CDR2 SVGAGI (reference sequence). CDR3 bases: TGTGCCAGCAGTTACCTATGGGGGGGGAGCTCCTACAATGAGCAGTTCTTC. It translates to CASSYLWGGSSYNEQFF.

The chain carries TRBV11-3 and TRBJ2-1; 9 bases are shared with TRBD2. Per the germline V gene, CDR1 is SGHNT and CDR2 is YENEEA. Losses at the gene ends were 5 bases for V and 5 bases for J; bases not matched to a gene: 7. This CDR3 is built from 15 residues. The CDR3 nucleotides are TGTGCCAGCAGCCCCCGGACTAGCGCCAACAATGAGCAGTTCTTC. Translation gives CASSPRTSANNEQFF. Combining the CDR3 with reference TRBV11-3 and TRBJ2-1 gives the whole variable domain EAGVVQSPRYKIIEKKQPVAFWCNPISGHNTLYWYLQNLGQGPELLIRYENEEAVDDSQLPKDRFSAERLKGVDSTLKIQPAELGDSAVYLCASSPRTSANNEQFFGPGTRLTVL.

With respect to this clonotype: Because the CDR3 is missing its conserved closing phenylalanine or tryptophan, this is likely a read error. The DNA is omitted, as the CDR3 cannot be located on it reliably, and the CDR3 follows TCRdb's listing. This chain connects TRBV12-3 or TRBV12-4 to TRBJ1-6. The CDR3 length is 9 residues, termini included. CDR3 region: CASSSPRTS.

This chain uses TRBV2 with TRBJ2-6; a weak D match, TRBD1 (5 bases). The V end lost 8 bases, the J end lost 1 base, and 12 bases lay between the germline ends. The CDR3 length is 15 residues. CDR1 is SNHLY, CDR2 FYNNEI, per germline. CDR3 residues: CASGALSSGANVLTF. The CDR3 nucleotides are TGTGCCAGCGGGGCTCTGTCTTCTGGGGCCAACGTCCTGACTTTC.

This clonotype was seen only a few times. A clone one base away is much larger, so this may be a read error. The chain uses TRBV30 and TRBJ2-7; no firm D call. This CDR3 is built from 11 residues. Germline V lookup: CDR1 GTSNPN, CDR2 SVGIG (reference sequence). Here the CDR3 DNA reads TGTGCCTGGAGTGAACAGTACGGGCAGTACTTC. Translating gives CAWSEQYGQYF.

This clonotype was recorded a few times. This rearrangement joins TRBV28 to TRBJ2-3; 7 nucleotides line up with TRBD1. CDR3 length equals 14 residues. CDR1 is MDHEN and CDR2 is SYDVKM in the germline V gene. V lost 5 bases and J lost 4; bases outside the gene matches: 6. CDR3 DNA: TGTGCCAGCAGTAGGGACAGCCCCTCAGATACGCAGTATTTT. Its protein product is CASSRDSPSDTQYF.